This T cell receptor (beta chain) came from a study of cytomegalovirus exposure and HLA in healthy donors. Findings and caveats of the study: A few CMV-associated chains were confirmed in vitro to be specific for CMV antigens.

This PCR relied on a set of 60 Vbeta primers and 13 Jbeta primers. Assay used: immunoSEQ multiplex PCR; TCRdb lists only in-frame clones, some missing. The data show 110,000 or so clones, with roughly 70% seen just once and 4% to 4.5% held by the top ten. Details on this clone: The target antigen is unknown.

Each donor was nominally healthy when sampled (though unrecorded immune exposures were likely). This CDR3 region has 14 residues. With 1 base removed from V and 5 bases from J, the gap between germline ends came to 11 bases. Germline V gene lookup returns CDR1 SGHTA and CDR2 FQGNSA. The sample was PBMCs. The chain uses TRBV7-2 and TRBJ1-2; perhaps TRBD1 as D (6 bases). The sequence came from a woman aged 40 to 50 in good health and CMV-seropositive. CDR3 sequence reads: CASSLGTDYYGYTF. The CDR3 DNA follows: TGTGCCAGCAGCTTAGGGACAGACTATTATGGCTACACCTTC.